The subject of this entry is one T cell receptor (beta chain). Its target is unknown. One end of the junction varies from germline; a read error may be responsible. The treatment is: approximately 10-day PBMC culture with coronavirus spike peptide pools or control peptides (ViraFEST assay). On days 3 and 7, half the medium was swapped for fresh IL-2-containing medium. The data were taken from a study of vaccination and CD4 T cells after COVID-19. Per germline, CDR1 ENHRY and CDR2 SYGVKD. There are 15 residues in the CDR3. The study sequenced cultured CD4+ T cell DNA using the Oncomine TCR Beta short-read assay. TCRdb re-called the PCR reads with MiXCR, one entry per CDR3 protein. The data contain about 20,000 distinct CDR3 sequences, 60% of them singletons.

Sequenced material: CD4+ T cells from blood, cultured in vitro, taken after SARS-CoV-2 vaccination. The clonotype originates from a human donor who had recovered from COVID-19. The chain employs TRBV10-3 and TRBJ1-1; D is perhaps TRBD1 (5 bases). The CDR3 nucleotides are TGTGCCAGCAGTGATCCGGGACGTCCGAACACTGAAGCTTTCTTT. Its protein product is CASSDPGRPNTEAFF.